These 24 T cell receptor beta chains originate from one sample sequenced in a study of response to subunit inactivated influenza vaccine. TCRdb itself ran the RT-PCR reads through MiXCR, one entry per CDR3 protein. The table lists around 570,000 distinct CDR3 sequences, about 7.6% of them singletons. The sample consisted of PBMCs from blood, taken roughly 24 months after vaccination. These receptors all come from a man in his fifties or sixties who received an inactivated influenza vaccine.

The V call is TRBV6-1, the J call TRBJ1-2, with 10 bases aligning to TRBD1. V lost 5 bases to trimming and J lost 5 bases; unmatched junction nucleotides: 11. This CDR3 spans 16 amino acids. Germline V gives CDR1 MNHNS, CDR2 SASEGT. The CDR3 DNA is TGTGCCAGCAGTCCACTACCTGGACAGGGGGTGTATGGCTACACCTTC. It yields the protein CASSPLPGQGVYGYTF.

The sample holds a few counts of this clonotype. The chain is built from TRBV29-1 and TRBJ2-5, with 8 bases fitting TRBD1. This CDR3 has 15 amino acids. Germline-derived CDR1 and CDR2 are SQVTM and ANQGSEA. V shed 7 bases and J 2 bases; nucleotides not matched to a gene: 12. CDR3 coding DNA: TGCAGCGCGAAGGGTTTCAACAGGGGGCAAGAGACCCAGTACTTC. Translation gives CSAKGFNRGQETQYF.

This chain joins TRBV25-1 and TRBJ2-5, with TRBD2 matching 7 bases. CDR3 length: 16 residues. CDR1 is MGHDK, CDR2 SYGVNS, per germline. Losses at the gene ends were 4 bases for V and 5 bases for J; bases not matched to a gene: 13. The CDR3 DNA reads TGTGCCAGCAGTGGAGCGGGACGCAGGACGGTGGAGACCCAGTACTTC. It codes for CASSGAGRRTVETQYF.

The chain carries TRBV3-1 and TRBJ2-7, with 11 bases matching TRBD2. Losses at the gene ends were 7 bases for V and 7 bases for J; bases not matched to a gene: 9. The germline gives CDR1 LGHDT, CDR2 YNNKEL (reference sequence). The CDR3 has 14 amino acids. The CDR3 region is CASTASGGFGEQYF. As DNA, the CDR3 is TGTGCCAGCACCGCTAGCGGGGGGTTTGGTGAGCAGTACTTC.

The rearrangement links TRBV6-1 to TRBJ2-2, with no clear D. The germline V and J ends were trimmed by 4 bases and 0 bases, with 9 bases remaining between them. The CDR3 is 15 amino acids. CDR1 is MNHNS, CDR2 SASEGT, per germline. The chain's CDR3 is CASSVLRSNTGELFF. The CDR3 DNA is TGTGCCAGCAGTGTTCTCCGATCGAACACCGGGGAGCTGTTTTTT.

This clonotype showed up just a few times. CDR3 in amino acids: CASKPLGLNTGELFF. The CDR3 nucleotides are TGTGCCAGCAAGCCTTTGGGACTGAACACCGGGGAGCTGTTTTTT. J is TRBJ2-2 and V is TRBV11-2, with D possibly TRBD2 on 6 matching bases. Trimming stripped 7 bases from V and 1 base from J, with 13 bases between. Germline loops: CDR1 SGHAT, CDR2 FQNNGV. CDR3 length equals 15 residues.

V and J are TRBV12-3 or TRBV12-4 and TRBJ2-7, with a tentative D call TRBD1 (6 bases). The CDR3 consists of 11 residues. Trimming removed 6 bases at V and 5 bases at J, with 8 bases between. CDR3 in amino acids: CASRQGNEQYF. The CDR3 DNA reads TGTGCCAGCAGACAGGGAAACGAGCAGTACTTC.

This clonotype was detected a few times. V and J are TRBV19 and TRBJ2-7; maybe TRBD1 (6 bases). V gave up 2 bases and J gave up 6 bases, with 14 bases separating them. This CDR3 is built from 14 residues. The germline CDR1 and CDR2 sequences are LNHDA and SQIVND (reference sequence). In DNA, the CDR3 is TGTGCCAGTAGTATACAGACCAGGGGTGGCGAGCAGTACTTC. It is translated as CASSIQTRGGEQYF.

This clonotype was detected many times. The V and J genes are TRBV5-1 and TRBJ2-3; D is unclear. There are 17 residues in the CDR3. CDR1 and CDR2 (germline): SGHRS, YFSETQ. Trimming stripped 4 bases from V and 2 bases from J, with 20 bases between. The CDR3 DNA follows: TGCGCCAGCAGCCCAACCGACGGGTCCCCGTTCACAGATACGCAGTATTTT. Encoded protein: CASSPTDGSPFTDTQYF.

This clonotype was counted between two and nine times. This chain links TRBV7-3 with TRBJ2-3, with TRBD1 as a possible D gene (6 bases). CDR1 is SGHTA and CDR2 is FQGTGA in the germline V gene. The V end was cut by 4 bases, the J end by 5 bases, with 10 bases between. CDR3 length equals 13 residues. The CDR3 loop is CASSYQGIDTQYF. The CDR3 DNA follows: TGTGCCAGCAGCTACCAGGGGATAGATACGCAGTATTTT.

This clonotype was found many times. V gene TRBV20-1 combines with J gene TRBJ1-5; D not resolved. Trimming took off 0 bases at V and 1 base at J, with 10 bases between the two ends. The V gene's germline CDR1 is DFQATT and CDR2 SNEGSKA (reference sequence). There are 15 residues in the CDR3. As DNA, the CDR3 is TGCAGTGCTAGAGATGTCATTACGAGCAATCAGCCCCAGCATTTT. This translates into CSARDVITSNQPQHF.

The chain has TRBV7-2 and TRBJ2-1; 11 positions agree with TRBD2. CDR1 and CDR2 from the germline V gene are SGHTA and FQGNSA. There are 16 residues in the CDR3. Germline trimming cut 8 bases from V and 6 bases from J; bases unmatched to any gene: 12. CDR3 sequence reads: CASGLRLAGGGNEQFF. CDR3 bases: TGTGCCAGCGGCCTGCGCCTAGCGGGAGGTGGCAATGAGCAGTTCTTC. Full variable domain (outside the CDR3, taken from reference TRBV7-2 and TRBJ2-1): GAGVSQSPSNKVTEKGKDVELRCDPISGHTALYWYRQSLGQGLEFLIYFQGNSAPDKSGLPSDRFSAERTGGSVSTLTIQRTQQEDSAVYLCASGLRLAGGGNEQFFGPGTRLTVL.

V usage is TRBV10-3 and J usage is TRBJ2-5; the match to TRBD2 covers 13 bases. With 10 bases clipped from V and 4 bases from J, the junction kept 9 bases outside the gene matches. This CDR3 contains 15 residues. Germline V gene sequence: CDR1 ENHRY, CDR2 SYGVKD. The CDR3 protein is CANSRTSGSGETQYF. DNA of the CDR3: TGTGCCAACTCAAGGACTAGCGGGAGCGGAGAGACCCAGTACTTC.

This clonotype occurred many times. The rearrangement links TRBV20-1 to TRBJ1-1; D gene ambiguous. The CDR3 is 17 residues long. The germline gives CDR1 DFQATT, CDR2 SNEGSKA (reference sequence). V was shortened by 3 bases and J by 2 bases, with 22 bases between the two germline ends. In DNA form, the CDR3 reads TGCAGTGCTAGGGCCTACGAGAAGGTGGCAATTAACACTGAAGCTTTCTTT. Translation gives CSARAYEKVAINTEAFF.

This clonotype was counted at least ten times. The gene calls are TRBV20-1 and TRBJ1-5; weak D call: TRBD1 (5 bases). CDR3 length equals 18 residues. Trimming cost V 1 base and J 0 bases, with 19 bases left between them. In germline, CDR1 is DFQATT, CDR2 SNEGSKA (reference sequence). CDR3 sequence (DNA): TGCAGTGCTAGAGGGGACCAGACTTTTCTTTATAGCAATCAGCCCCAGCATTTT. Translation: CSARGDQTFLYSNQPQHF.

This clonotype has more than one count but fewer than ten. The chain joins TRBV24-1 to TRBJ2-1, with D tentatively TRBD2 (5 bases). Germline V gene sequence: CDR1 KGHDR, CDR2 SFDVKD. This CDR3 contains 15 residues. V lost 3 bases, J lost 5 bases, and 13 bases lay in between. CDR3 amino acids: CATSDPRTGHNEQFF. The DNA of the CDR3 is TGTGCCACCAGTGATCCCCGGACTGGCCACAATGAGCAGTTCTTC.

This clonotype appeared a few times. The chain employs TRBV5-1 and TRBJ2-2; TRBD2 is a possible D gene (7 bases). This CDR3 has 16 amino acids. The ends were cut back, 1 base at V and 4 bases at J, with 14 bases in the middle. CDR1 is SGHRS and CDR2 is YFSETQ in the germline V gene. The chain's CDR3 is CASSLMRGGFTGELFF. In DNA, the CDR3 is TGCGCCAGCAGCTTGATGAGGGGGGGCTTCACCGGGGAGCTGTTTTTT. The full variable domain, its missing parts supplied by reference TRBV5-1 and TRBJ2-2, is KAGVTQTPRYLIKTRGQQVTLSCSPISGHRSVSWYQQTPGQGLQFLFEYFSETQRNKGNFPGRFSGRQFSNSRSEMNVSTLELGDSALYLCASSLMRGGFTGELFFGEGSRLTVL.

This clonotype was found many times. V usage is TRBV20-1 and J usage is TRBJ1-5; D unresolved. Trimming took 3 bases from V and 5 from J, leaving 8 bases between them. Germline lookup yields CDR1 DFQATT and CDR2 SNEGSKA (reference sequence). This CDR3 comprises 12 residues. Here the CDR3 DNA reads TGCAGTGCTAGTGGCAGCGATCAGCCCCAGCATTTT. It encodes CSASGSDQPQHF.

The V call is TRBV15, the J call TRBJ1-5; possibly TRBD1 for D (5 bases). Germline CDR1 and CDR2: LNHNV and YYDKDF (reference sequence). Trimming shortened V by 0 bases and J by 2 bases, and 5 bases separated the two germline ends. This CDR3 has 14 residues. In DNA form, the CDR3 reads TGTGCCACCAGCAGAGAACAGGGCAATCAGCCCCAGCATTTT. Translated: CATSREQGNQPQHF.

V is TRBV5-6 and J is TRBJ2-1; D possibly matches TRBD1 or TRBD2 (5 bases each). CDR3 length: 12 amino acids. In germline, CDR1 is SGHDT, CDR2 YYEEEE. V lost 4 bases, J lost 10 bases, and 12 bases lay in between. CDR3 in amino acids: CASSTGRHEQFF. CDR3 coding DNA: TGTGCCAGCAGCACGGGACGGCACGAGCAGTTCTTC.

This clonotype was found a few times. The CDR3 DNA follows: TGTGCCAGCAGCCCGCAGTGGACCGACGGCGAGCAGTACTTC. As protein: CASSPQWTDGEQYF. The V gene is TRBV7-2, the J gene TRBJ2-7; D not certain. The CDR3 totals 14 residues. The V end lost 5 bases, the J end lost 6 bases, and 17 bases lay between the germline ends. Germline V CDR1 and CDR2: SGHTA, FQGNSA.

The chain is built from TRBV5-4 and TRBJ1-4; tentative D call: TRBD1 (6 bases). This CDR3 comprises 14 residues. With 4 bases removed from V and 2 bases from J, the gap between germline ends came to 9 bases. CDR1 is SGHNT and CDR2 is YYREEE in the germline V gene (reference sequence). This chain's CDR3 is CASSVQGTNEKLFF. CDR3 nucleotide sequence: TGTGCCAGCAGCGTACAGGGTACTAATGAAAAACTGTTTTTT.

This clonotype was seen a handful of times. The V call is TRBV9, the J call TRBJ2-1; 8 bases line up with TRBD2. Trimming took 3 bases from V and 4 from J; bases not matched to a gene: 6. The CDR3 covers 15 residues. The germline gives CDR1 SGDLS, CDR2 YYNGEE. CDR3 in amino acids: CASSEGTRGYNEQFF. The DNA of the CDR3 is TGTGCCAGCAGCGAAGGGACTAGAGGTTACAATGAGCAGTTCTTC.

The chain links TRBV20-1 to TRBJ2-7, with D maybe TRBD1 (6 bases). Germline values: CDR1 DFQATT, CDR2 SNEGSKA (reference sequence). The CDR3 has 15 amino acids. Trimming left V 2 bases short and J 2 bases short, with 16 bases between. In nucleotides, the CDR3 is TGCAGTGCTAGATCGACAAAGACAGGAGCCTACGAGCAGTACTTC. It is translated as CSARSTKTGAYEQYF.